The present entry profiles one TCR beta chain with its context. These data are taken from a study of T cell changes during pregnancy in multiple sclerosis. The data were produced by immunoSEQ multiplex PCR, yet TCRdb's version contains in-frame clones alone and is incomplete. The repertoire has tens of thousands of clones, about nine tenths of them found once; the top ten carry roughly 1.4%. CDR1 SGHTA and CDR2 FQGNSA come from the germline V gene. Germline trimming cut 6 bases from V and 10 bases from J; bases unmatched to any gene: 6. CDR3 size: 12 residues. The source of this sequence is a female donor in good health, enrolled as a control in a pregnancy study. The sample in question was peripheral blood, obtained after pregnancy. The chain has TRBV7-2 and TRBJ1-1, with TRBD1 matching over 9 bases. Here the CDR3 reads CASSYTGGRAFF. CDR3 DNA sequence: TGTGCCAGCAGTTACACAGGGGGCCGAGCTTTCTTT.